Below are 25 T cell receptor beta chains sequenced from a single sample in a study of early T cells in non-severe SARS-CoV-2 infection. TCRdb reprocessed the 5' RACE reads via MiXCR and lists one record per CDR3 protein. The sample lists 55,000 to 75,000 distinct CDR3 sequences; around an eighth were seen once. The sample consisted of whole blood. These receptors all come from an adult who was a healthcare worker with PCR-confirmed SARS-CoV-2 infection or an uninfected control (not recorded which).

There are many counts of this clonotype. The rearrangement joins TRBV29-1 to TRBJ1-2; D is possibly TRBD1 (5 bases). Germline CDR1 is SQVTM and CDR2 is ANQGSEA. The CDR3 consists of 13 residues. V lost 1 base to trimming and J lost 7 bases, with 13 bases between them. The CDR3 protein is CSVEGGRDGGYTF. CDR3 bases: TGCAGCGTTGAAGGTGGCAGGGATGGTGGCTACACCTTC.

This clonotype has ten or more counts. The chain employs TRBV6-2 or TRBV6-3 and TRBJ1-2; D uncertain. CDR1 is MNHEY and CDR2 is SVGEGT in the germline V gene. This CDR3 is 14 amino acids long. Trimming pared 8 bases from V and 2 bases from J, leaving 15 bases between. The CDR3 loop reads CASGPLGRNYGYTF. CDR3 sequence (DNA): TGTGCCAGCGGACCCCTGGGCAGAAACTATGGCTACACCTTC.

The chain is built from TRBV12-3 or TRBV12-4 and TRBJ2-7; a weak D match, TRBD2 (6 bases). The V end was cut by 5 bases, the J end by 3 bases, with 17 bases between. CDR3 size: 15 residues. CDR3 bases: TGTGCCAGCAGTGACACCGGGACTTCTGACTACGAGCAGTACTTC. Residues: CASSDTGTSDYEQYF.

This clonotype was counted ten times or more. The rearrangement uses TRBV20-1 and TRBJ2-5; D unresolved. CDR3 length: 12 amino acids. Per the germline V gene, CDR1 is DFQATT and CDR2 is SNEGSKA (reference sequence). V was cut by 6 bases and J by 1 base, with 9 bases left in between. The CDR3 DNA sequence: TGCAGTGCCCCCCTCGCCCAAGAGACCCAGTACTTC. It translates to CSAPLAQETQYF.

The V call is TRBV24-1, the J call TRBJ2-5; TRBD1 agrees at 7 bases. The germline CDR1 and CDR2 sequences are KGHDR and SFDVKD. Trimming removed 6 bases from V and 5 bases from J; junction bases left unmatched: 5. The CDR3 length is 13 residues. In nucleotides, the CDR3 is TGTGCCACCAGTCGACAGGGATCGGAGACCCAGTACTTC. Translating it yields CATSRQGSETQYF.

The chain couples TRBV4-3 to TRBJ2-1; 8 bases agree with TRBD1. CDR3 length: 17 residues. Unmatched junction bases numbered 10, after V lost 1 base and J lost 5 bases. Germline V gene data show CDR1 as LGHNA and CDR2 as YSLEER. CDR3 nucleotides: TGCGCCAGCAGCCAAGGGACAGGGTGGTTTCAGGACAATGAGCAGTTCTTC. Translated: CASSQGTGWFQDNEQFF.

This clonotype turned up a few times. The rearrangement links TRBV29-1 to TRBJ2-7; TRBD1 agrees at 7 bases. The V segment lost 5 bases and the J segment 3 bases; nucleotides outside the gene matches: 4. The CDR3 totals 12 residues. Germline CDR1 is SQVTM and CDR2 is ANQGSEA. In nucleotides, the CDR3 is TGCAGCGTTCTGGCAGGGGGCTACGAGCAGTACTTC. Its translation is CSVLAGGYEQYF.

This clonotype appeared many times. The genes are TRBV6-2 or TRBV6-3 and TRBJ1-1; D unclear. Per the germline V gene, CDR1 is MNHEY and CDR2 is SVGEGT. The germline V and J ends were trimmed by 5 bases and 1 base, with 8 bases remaining between them. This CDR3 has 13 residues. The CDR3 bases are TGTGCCAGCAGTCGGGGAGAGAACACTGAAGCTTTCTTT. This encodes CASSRGENTEAFF.

This clonotype was counted at least ten times. This chain links TRBV11-2 with TRBJ2-3; the match to TRBD2 covers 12 bases. The CDR3 runs 17 residues. J lost 6 bases, V lost 1 base, and 8 bases had no gene match. Germline V gene lookup returns CDR1 SGHAT and CDR2 FQNNGV. CDR3 protein: CASSLVGLAGLSDTQYF. CDR3 in DNA: TGTGCCAGCAGCTTAGTAGGACTAGCGGGGTTGTCGGATACGCAGTATTTT.

This clonotype was observed a single time. The J gene is TRBJ2-2, the V gene TRBV2, with D possibly matching TRBD1 (6 bases). The CDR3 is 16 residues long. The V gene lost 4 bases and the J gene lost 5 bases, with 17 bases spanning the gap. Germline assignment: CDR1 SNHLY and CDR2 FYNNEI. CDR3 in DNA: TGTGCCAGCAGTGGCACAGGGCCTCGGAGGACCGGGGAGCTGTTTTTT. Translation: CASSGTGPRRTGELFF.

This clonotype occurred many times. The V gene is TRBV7-2, the J gene TRBJ1-4; TRBD1 is a possible D gene (5 bases). The ends were cut back, 3 bases at V and 3 bases at J, with 8 bases in the middle. Germline V gene data show CDR1 as SGHTA and CDR2 as FQGNSA. CDR3 size: 14 residues. CDR3 region: CASSLGVANEKLFF. The DNA of the CDR3 is TGTGCCAGCAGCTTGGGGGTAGCTAATGAAAAACTGTTTTTT.

This clonotype has ten or more counts. The chain joins TRBV28 to TRBJ1-2; D remains ambiguous. CDR1 and CDR2 from the germline V gene are MDHEN and SYDVKM. This CDR3 comprises 12 residues. V was trimmed by 6 bases and J by 5 bases, leaving 10 bases between them. CDR3 sequence: CASSTLRYGYTF. CDR3 DNA: TGTGCCAGCAGCACATTGCGATATGGCTACACCTTC.

This clonotype turned up a few times. This chain links TRBV28 with TRBJ1-1, with D tentatively TRBD1 (5 bases). This CDR3 spans 12 amino acids. CDR1 and CDR2 from the germline V gene are MDHEN and SYDVKM. V was cut by 2 bases and J by 9 bases, with 10 bases left in between. The CDR3 DNA sequence: TGTGCCAGCAGTTTAGCGACAGAAAAAGCTTTCTTT. As protein: CASSLATEKAFF.

The gene calls are TRBV28 and TRBJ1-2; unclear D gene. The germline V gene has CDR1 MDHEN and CDR2 SYDVKM. The germline V and J ends were trimmed by 7 bases and 0 bases, with 3 bases remaining between them. The CDR3 consists of 11 residues. In DNA, the CDR3 is TGTGCCAGCACGTCTAACTATGGCTACACCTTC. Its translation is CASTSNYGYTF.

This clonotype was found many times. The genes are TRBV29-1 and TRBJ2-1, with D possibly matching TRBD2 (6 bases). The CDR3 is made up of 15 amino acids. V shed 4 bases and J shed 2 bases, with 15 bases lying between them. CDR1 and CDR2 (germline): SQVTM, ANQGSEA. The CDR3 is CSVASRDQPYNEQFF. DNA for the CDR3: TGCAGCGTTGCATCGCGGGACCAACCCTACAATGAGCAGTTCTTC.

The gene calls are TRBV9 and TRBJ1-2; D unresolved. This CDR3 has 14 amino acids. In germline, CDR1 is SGDLS, CDR2 YYNGEE. Trimming took 0 bases from V and 4 from J, leaving 10 bases between them. The CDR3 region is CASSVESRGYGYTF. CDR3 in DNA: TGTGCCAGCAGCGTAGAATCCCGGGGCTATGGCTACACCTTC.

The table lists this clonotype with many counts. The genes are TRBV7-2 and TRBJ2-5; D is undetermined. This CDR3 is 15 amino acids long. In germline, CDR1 is SGHTA, CDR2 FQGNSA. The V and J ends lost 5 bases and 5 bases respectively, with 18 bases between them. DNA for the CDR3: TGTGCCAGCAGCCCCCCGACGGGCCCCCTGGAGACCCAGTACTTC. Residues: CASSPPTGPLETQYF.

In its sample, this clonotype was seen many times. The rearrangement joins TRBV30 to TRBJ2-2, with TRBD2 matching over 8 bases. V gave up 3 bases and J gave up 6 bases; unmatched junction bases: 9. The CDR3 has 15 residues. Germline V gene data show CDR1 as GTSNPN and CDR2 as SVGIG (reference sequence). The CDR3 nucleotides are TGTGCCTGGAGCTCCCCGGGACTAGTATCCGGGGAGCTGTTTTTT. Protein product: CAWSSPGLVSGELFF.

This clonotype was seen many times. The chain employs TRBV7-9 and TRBJ1-4, with 7 bases identical to TRBD1. V lost 2 bases, J lost 8 bases, and 5 bases stayed unmatched. Germline CDR1 is SEHNR and CDR2 is FQNEAQ (reference sequence). The CDR3 runs 14 residues. CDR3 bases: TGTGCCAGCAGCTTAAGTGTACAGGGGGAAAAACTGTTTTTT. Translated: CASSLSVQGEKLFF.

This clonotype was picked up many times. The rearrangement links TRBV16 to TRBJ2-7; D perhaps matches TRBD2 (5 bases). The V end lost 0 bases, the J end lost 6 bases, and 9 bases lay between the germline ends. The CDR3 totals 13 residues. Germline assignment: CDR1 KGHSY and CDR2 FQNENV. CDR3 in amino acids: CASSQSRGGEQYF. DNA of the CDR3: TGTGCCAGCAGCCAATCGAGAGGAGGCGAGCAGTACTTC.

This clonotype was detected ten times or more. The rearrangement links TRBV7-6 to TRBJ2-7, with D possibly being TRBD1 (6 bases). V shed 5 bases and J shed 11 bases, with 25 bases lying between them. CDR3 length: 15 amino acids. Germline V lookup: CDR1 SGHVS, CDR2 FNYEAQ. The CDR3 DNA sequence: TGTGCCAGCAGCCCCTCACCGAGGGACAAGGGCCAAGAGTACTTC. It is translated as CASSPSPRDKGQEYF.

This clonotype was seen at least ten times. V and J are TRBV27 and TRBJ2-7; D is unresolved. The V end lost 3 bases, the J end lost 0 bases, and 6 bases lay between the germline ends. Germline CDR1 is MNHEY and CDR2 is SMNVEV (reference sequence). The CDR3 length is 13 residues. CDR3 sequence reads: CASSLAVSYEQYF. The CDR3 bases are TGTGCCAGCAGTTTGGCAGTCTCCTACGAGCAGTACTTC.

This clonotype has just a few counts. V is TRBV12-3 or TRBV12-4 and J is TRBJ1-2; 7 nucleotides match TRBD1. V shed 2 bases and J 5 bases; nucleotides not matched to a gene: 5. CDR3 length: 14 residues. The CDR3 reads CASSLTTGSYGYTF. The CDR3 DNA is TGTGCCAGCAGTTTAACGACAGGGAGTTATGGCTACACCTTC.

CDR3 sequence reads: CASSLVSAGSEAFF. The CDR3 region has the DNA TGTGCCAGCAGTTTGGTTAGCGCGGGGTCTGAAGCTTTCTTT. The genes are TRBV28 and TRBJ1-1; D unclear. Germline CDR1 MDHEN, CDR2 SYDVKM. V gave up 3 bases and J gave up 6 bases, with 14 bases separating them. The CDR3 totals 14 residues.

This chain uses TRBV12-3 or TRBV12-4 with TRBJ2-3, with 14 bases lining up with TRBD2. The CDR3 is 17 amino acids. The junction had 8 bases not matched to a gene; V was cut back by 7 bases and J by 2 bases. CDR3 sequence: CASKRTSGGLDTDTQYF. The DNA for the CDR3 is TGTGCCAGCAAAAGGACTAGCGGGGGGTTGGACACAGATACGCAGTATTTT.